Following are 5 T cell receptor beta chains from one sample sequenced in a study of blood T cells in healthy people across ages. Through a sample-barcoded 5' primer and a J-beta primer mix, a second PCR was run for roughly 6 to 12 cycles. TCRdb recomputed calls from the 5' RACE reads with MiXCR, one row per CDR3 protein. This sample has about 800,000 distinct CDR3 sequences, with 55% to 75% found just once. The sequenced sample was blood. Every receptor here comes from a man between 25 and 39 years old in good health.

Here the CDR3 DNA reads TGTGCCAGCACCTTATTTTCGGGACAGGGCAATCAGCCCCAGCATTTT. Protein: CASTLFSGQGNQPQHF. This chain uses TRBV12-3 or TRBV12-4 with TRBJ1-5; 8 bases line up with TRBD1. CDR3 size: 16 residues. V trimming: 7 bases; J trimming: 2 bases; junction bases outside the gene matches: 10.

Turning to this clonotype: One end of the junction does not line up with germline, which may come from a read error. This sequence joins TRBV5-1 and TRBJ2-3; TRBD2 is a possible D gene (5 bases). The germline V gene encodes CDR1 SGHRS and CDR2 YFSETQ. The length of the CDR3 is 15 residues. CDR3 loop: CASSLSGRSTETQYF. In DNA form, the CDR3 reads TGCGCCAGCAGTTTAAGCGGAAGAAGCACAGAGACGCAGTATTTT.

The chain uses TRBV29-1 and TRBJ2-3; 8 bases fit TRBD2. The CDR3 extends over 14 amino acids. The germline V gene has CDR1 SQVTM and CDR2 ANQGSEA. With V trimmed by 6 bases and J by 5 bases, 10 bases remained unmatched. The CDR3 nucleotides read TGCAGCGTGATTAGGACGGGAGGGATAGATACGCAGTATTTT. Amino acids: CSVIRTGGIDTQYF.

Here the CDR3 reads CASSQDAGRADGPPKNIQYF. In DNA form, the CDR3 reads TGTGCCAGCAGCCAAGATGCTGGGAGGGCCGACGGGCCGCCTAAAAACATTCAGTACTTC. The V call is TRBV3-1, the J call TRBJ2-7; 7 bases map to TRBD2. The end of the DNA fits TRBJ2-4 better, so the J call may be wrong. From germline, CDR1 is LGHDT and CDR2 YNNKEL (reference sequence). There are 20 residues in the CDR3.

This clonotype was seen ten or more times. The chain has TRBV25-1 and TRBJ2-1; 10 nucleotides align to TRBD1. Germline loops: CDR1 MGHDK, CDR2 SYGVNS. Trimming removed 6 bases from V and 6 bases from J; junction bases left unmatched: 5. The CDR3 spans 14 residues. The CDR3 nucleotides are TGTGCCAGCAGACGACAGGGGGCAGGCAATGAGCAGTTCTTC. Residues: CASRRQGAGNEQFF.